This T cell receptor (beta chain) was recorded in a study of T cells expressing NK-cell markers. At the level of the study: Researchers got TCR beta repertoires out of sorted CD3+CD56+NKG2C+, CD3+CD56+NKG2C- and CD3+CD56-NKG2C+ T cells. Regarding the study as a whole: The CD3+CD56-NKG2C+ fraction of a few donors was also led by these clonotypes.

Details on this clonotype: Its antigen is still unknown.

This CDR3 contains 13 residues. CDR1 DFQATT and CDR2 SNEGSKA come from the germline V gene (reference sequence). UMIs were included in TCR beta cDNA generated by 5'RACE template switching. After re-calling the 5' RACE reads, TCRdb lists one entry per CDR3 protein, DNA absent. Recorded for this sample: 350,000 to 450,000 distinct CDR3 sequences. The TCR sequence derives from a man aged 18-69 years in good health. Source material: blood T cells: a sorted CD56 or NKG2C T cell subset, CD4+ or CD8+ T cells, or bulk PBMC T cells (not recorded which). The rearrangement joins TRBV20-1 to TRBJ1-6. CDR3 sequence reads: CSALAQHNSPLHF.